The 30 T cell receptor beta chains below all came from one sample that was sequenced in a study of blood T cell repertoires in COVID-19. The method was immunoSEQ multiplex PCR; TCRdb's version includes in-frame clones alone and lacks a portion of them. This sample yields 250,000 to 400,000 clones, of which roughly 90% are seen a single time; 2.5% to 3.5% belongs to the top ten. Sequencing was performed on peripheral blood. These receptors were obtained from a woman in her twenties or thirties with COVID-19, enrolled during active disease.

The chain is built from TRBV19 and TRBJ1-1, with D tentatively TRBD1 (5 bases). Germline loops: CDR1 LNHDA, CDR2 SQIVND (reference sequence). The CDR3 has 16 amino acids. The V end was cut by 5 bases, the J end by 5 bases, with 21 bases between. CDR3 sequence reads: CASSSSLGRGGTEAFF. In nucleotides, the CDR3 is TGTGCCAGTAGTTCCTCCTTGGGACGGGGGGGGACTGAAGCTTTCTTT.

The chain carries TRBV4-1 and TRBJ2-3; D remains ambiguous. Germline V lookup: CDR1 MGHRA, CDR2 YSYEKL. V gave up 0 bases and J gave up 6 bases, with 22 bases separating them. The CDR3 is made up of 18 amino acids. DNA of the CDR3: TGCGCCAGCAGCCAAGATGAAGAGAGGTTGGTTTATATGGATACGCAGTATTTT. This gives the protein CASSQDEERLVYMDTQYF.

The rearrangement joins TRBV19 to TRBJ1-5; D uncertain. The CDR3 totals 13 residues. From germline, CDR1 is LNHDA and CDR2 SQIVND (reference sequence). Trimming stripped 3 bases from V and 6 bases from J, with 9 bases between. CDR3 in amino acids: CASSIGQAQPQHF. CDR3 DNA sequence: TGTGCCAGTAGTATTGGGCAGGCTCAGCCCCAGCATTTT.

This clone was detected many times. The V call is TRBV5-1, the J call TRBJ1-5; 8 bases are shared with TRBD1. Trimming removed 1 base from V and 2 bases from J; junction bases left unmatched: 2. The germline V gene encodes CDR1 SGHRS and CDR2 YFSETQ. The CDR3 extends over 15 amino acids. The chain's CDR3 is CASSLSTGGNQPQHF. For the CDR3, the DNA is TGCGCCAGCAGCTTGTCGACAGGGGGCAATCAGCCCCAGCATTTT. Combining the CDR3 with reference TRBV5-1 and TRBJ1-5 gives the whole variable domain KAGVTQTPRYLIKTRGQQVTLSCSPISGHRSVSWYQQTPGQGLQFLFEYFSETQRNKGNFPGRFSGRQFSNSRSEMNVSTLELGDSALYLCASSLSTGGNQPQHFGDGTRLSIL.

This clone was recorded only once. The sample holds other DNA sequences that translate to the same CDR3. The CDR3, as DNA: TGTGCCAGCAGTTTACAGGGTAATCAGCCCCAGCATTTT. This sequence encodes CASSLQGNQPQHF. The V and J genes are TRBV12-3 or TRBV12-4 and TRBJ1-5; D might be TRBD1 (5 bases). Trimming left V 2 bases short and J 4 bases short, with 6 bases between. There are 13 residues in the CDR3.

The V gene is TRBV30, the J gene TRBJ1-1; no reliable D call. Trimming cost V 5 bases and J 5 bases, with 15 bases left between them. Germline CDR1 and CDR2: GTSNPN and SVGIG (reference sequence). CDR3 length equals 13 residues. The CDR3: CAWCGVGRTEAFF. CDR3 bases: TGTGCCTGGTGCGGGGTGGGAAGAACTGAAGCTTTCTTT.

This rearrangement joins TRBV29-1 to TRBJ1-1; 9 nucleotides line up with TRBD1. The junction had 2 bases not matched to a gene; V was cut back by 5 bases and J by 1 base. The CDR3 totals 13 residues. The germline V gene encodes CDR1 SQVTM and CDR2 ANQGSEA. Here the CDR3 reads CSVKTGGNTEAFF. As DNA, the CDR3 is TGCAGCGTTAAGACAGGGGGGAACACTGAAGCTTTCTTT.

J is TRBJ2-7 and V is TRBV30, with 11 bases aligning to TRBD1. Germline lookup yields CDR1 GTSNPN and CDR2 SVGIG (reference sequence). CDR3 length equals 13 residues. Trimming at V came to 6 bases and at J to 7 bases, leaving 8 bases not matched to a gene. The chain's CDR3 is CACVGQGGWEQYF. For the CDR3, the DNA is TGTGCCTGCGTGGGACAGGGGGGCTGGGAGCAGTACTTC.

The chain combines TRBV2 with TRBJ1-5; the D gene is possibly TRBD1 (6 bases). The CDR3 has 15 amino acids. The ends were cut back, 8 bases at V and 1 base at J, with 15 bases in the middle. Germline-derived CDR1 and CDR2 are SNHLY and FYNNEI. The CDR3 protein is CASGSGTRSNQPQHF. The CDR3 DNA is TGTGCCAGCGGTTCAGGGACACGGAGCAATCAGCCCCAGCATTTT.

The rearrangement uses TRBV7-9 and TRBJ1-1; tentative D call: TRBD1 (5 bases). V was pared by 7 bases and J by 5 bases, with 14 bases between. The germline CDR1 and CDR2 sequences are SEHNR and FQNEAQ (reference sequence). The CDR3 has 13 amino acids. CDR3: CASTAGRGTEAFF. DNA of the CDR3: TGTGCCAGCACCGCTGGGAGGGGTACTGAAGCTTTCTTT.

This clone appeared a single time. This chain links TRBV5-1 with TRBJ2-5, with 9 bases identical to TRBD1. Trimming took 4 bases from V and 4 from J; bases not matched to a gene: 5. The CDR3 runs to 14 residues. Germline CDR1 SGHRS, CDR2 YFSETQ. The CDR3 region has the DNA TGCGCCAGCAGCCATCAACAGGGGGCAGAGACCCAGTACTTC. It translates to CASSHQQGAETQYF.

The chain is built from TRBV27 and TRBJ1-2; D unresolved. V was trimmed by 0 bases and J by 2 bases, leaving 10 bases between them. Germline CDR1 MNHEY, CDR2 SMNVEV (reference sequence). CDR3 length: 15 residues. The CDR3 nucleotides are TGTGCCAGCAGTTTATCCGCAGGCTGGAACTATGGCTACACCTTC. Translated: CASSLSAGWNYGYTF.

The chain uses TRBV5-1 and TRBJ2-7, with D possibly being TRBD1 (6 bases). The CDR3 length is 13 residues. The germline V gene has CDR1 SGHRS and CDR2 YFSETQ. Trimming cost V 1 base and J 5 bases, with 10 bases left between them. CDR3 DNA: TGCGCCAGCAGCTTGACAGGGTGGGACGAGCAGTACTTC. Translating gives CASSLTGWDEQYF.

Concerning this clone itself: The same CDR3 is also encoded by other DNA sequences in this sample. The chain is built from TRBV6-5 and TRBJ2-7; 8 positions match TRBD1. V was pared by 4 bases and J by 1 base, with 3 bases of the junction left unmatched. This CDR3 region has 14 residues. CDR1 is MNHEY and CDR2 is SVGAGI in the germline V gene. The CDR3 sequence: CASSSDRGSYEQYF. The CDR3 DNA follows: TGTGCCAGCAGTTCCGACAGGGGATCCTACGAGCAGTACTTC.

J is TRBJ1-2 and V is TRBV2, with 8 positions matching TRBD1. The ends lost 5 bases at V and 8 bases at J; junction bases unmatched: 7. Germline-derived CDR1 and CDR2 are SNHLY and FYNNEI. This CDR3 is built from 13 residues. Here the CDR3 DNA reads TGTGCCAGCAGTTCGGACAGGGCCAGGGGCTACACCTTC. Residues: CASSSDRARGYTF.

This chain uses TRBV5-1 with TRBJ2-5; D unclear. Looked up from germline, CDR1 is SGHRS and CDR2 is YFSETQ. The CDR3 runs to 12 residues. V lost 4 bases and J lost 2, with 6 bases in between. The CDR3, as DNA: TGCGCCAGCAGCCGAACTCAAGAGACCCAGTACTTC. Its translation: CASSRTQETQYF.

This clone was counted between two and nine times. The chain links TRBV25-1 to TRBJ1-2; the D is unclear. The germline gives CDR1 MGHDK, CDR2 SYGVNS. CDR3 size: 13 residues. Trimming removed 3 bases from V and 1 base from J, with 6 bases in between. DNA for the CDR3: TGTGCCAGCAGTGAGGGAGGTAACTATGGCTACACCTTC. Translating gives CASSEGGNYGYTF.

CDR3 sequence (DNA): TGTGCCAGCAGCTCCCGGGCGGGAGGGCCCCATGAGCAGTTCTTC. It specifies CASSSRAGGPHEQFF. The chain combines TRBV7-9 with TRBJ2-1; 9 positions agree with TRBD2. V was pared by 4 bases and J by 8 bases, with 9 bases of the junction left unmatched. The CDR3 spans 15 residues. CDR1 SEHNR and CDR2 FQNEAQ come from the germline V gene (reference sequence).

The V and J genes are TRBV6-2 or TRBV6-3 and TRBJ1-1; D might be TRBD1 (5 bases). Trimming took off 5 bases at V and 11 bases at J, with 18 bases between the two ends. Per the germline V gene, CDR1 is MNHEY and CDR2 is SVGEGT. This CDR3 has 13 amino acids. The CDR3 region is CASSPDLGGRAFF. CDR3 in DNA: TGTGCCAGCAGTCCCGACCTGGGGGGGAGGGCTTTCTTT.

V usage is TRBV7-3 and J usage is TRBJ2-3; 10 bases fit TRBD2. The CDR3 contains 15 residues. CDR1 and CDR2 (germline): SGHTA, FQGTGA. The junction had 0 bases not matched to a gene; V was cut back by 2 bases and J by 1 base. DNA for the CDR3: TGTGCCAGCAGCTTAGGACTAGCGGGCACAGATACGCAGTATTTT. Translated, it gives CASSLGLAGTDTQYF.

This clone was counted once. Other DNA sequences in this specimen translate into the identical CDR3. The CDR3 bases are TGTGCCAGCTCCCCTTCGGTCAACACTGAAGCTTTCTTT. Amino acid sequence: CASSPSVNTEAFF. The chain has TRBV18 and TRBJ1-1; D unclear. Trimming removed 6 bases at V and 2 bases at J, with 10 bases between. CDR1 and CDR2 (germline): KGHSH, LQKENI. The CDR3 totals 13 residues.

The chain employs TRBV11-2 and TRBJ2-3; perhaps TRBD2 as D (5 bases). The CDR3 runs 19 residues. Germline-derived CDR1 and CDR2 are SGHAT and FQNNGV. The germline V and J ends were trimmed by 2 bases and 4 bases, with 25 bases remaining between them. In DNA, the CDR3 is TGTGCCAGCAGCTTAAGGGCCTCTTCCTTTAGCAGGCGGGCAGATACGCAGTATTTT. Its translation: CASSLRASSFSRRADTQYF.

The chain has TRBV5-5 and TRBJ1-4; possibly TRBD1 for D (5 bases). Trimming left V 1 base short and J 5 bases short, with 12 bases between. Germline loops: CDR1 SGHKS, CDR2 YYEKEE (reference sequence). The CDR3 sequence is 15 residues long. Here the CDR3 reads CASSLRWQGNEKLFF. CDR3 in DNA: TGTGCCAGCAGCTTGAGGTGGCAGGGCAATGAAAAACTGTTTTTT.

The sample holds one count of this clone. V usage is TRBV19 and J usage is TRBJ1-1; TRBD1 might be the D (5 bases). The CDR3 has 11 amino acids. With 9 bases removed from V and 8 bases from J, the gap between germline ends came to 13 bases. Per the germline V gene, CDR1 is LNHDA and CDR2 is SQIVND (reference sequence). The CDR3 sequence is CASSTGPEAFF. DNA of the CDR3: TGTGCCAGCTCAACAGGACCCGAAGCTTTCTTT.

This clone came up once. This chain links TRBV28 with TRBJ2-1; 7 nucleotides line up with TRBD2. There are 15 residues in the CDR3. Germline values: CDR1 MDHEN, CDR2 SYDVKM. Trimming cost V 9 bases and J 0 bases; bases outside gene matches: 8. CDR3 bases: TGTGCCAGTTTAGCGGGCGCGGGCTCCTACAATGAGCAGTTCTTC. It translates to CASLAGAGSYNEQFF.

The chain joins TRBV18 to TRBJ1-5, with 8 positions matching TRBD1. CDR1 and CDR2 (germline): KGHSH, LQKENI. J gave up 5 bases and V 4 bases, and 7 bases lay outside the gene matches. The CDR3 totals 15 residues. In nucleotides, the CDR3 is TGTGCCAGCTCACAGGAGACAGGGGCCTATCAGCCCCAGCATTTT. It specifies CASSQETGAYQPQHF.

J is TRBJ1-2 and V is TRBV7-8; no definite D call. CDR1 and CDR2 (germline): SGHVS, FQNEAQ. V lost 6 bases to trimming and J lost 2 bases, with 13 bases between them. CDR3 length equals 14 residues. CDR3 sequence (DNA): TGTGCCAGCAGTGCGGGGTCCACCAACTATGGCTACACCTTC. This gives the protein CASSAGSTNYGYTF.

This chain joins TRBV5-3 and TRBJ1-2; weak D call: TRBD1 (6 bases). TRBV5-3 is an open reading frame whose function is uncertain. The CDR3 is 13 residues long. The germline V and J ends were trimmed by 3 bases and 7 bases, with 13 bases remaining between them. DNA of the CDR3: TGTGCCAGAAGCTCCAGGGGACTAAGTGGCTACACCTTC. This encodes CARSSRGLSGYTF.

The CDR3 here is CASSSPRGGIYEQYF. The CDR3 DNA reads TGTGCCAGCAGTTCCCCAAGGGGGGGAATTTACGAGCAGTACTTC. The V gene is TRBV27, the J gene TRBJ2-7; a weak D match, TRBD2 (7 bases). Trimming pared 4 bases from V and 4 bases from J, leaving 17 bases between. The CDR3 totals 15 residues. The germline gives CDR1 MNHEY, CDR2 SMNVEV (reference sequence).

This clone was detected only once. The rearrangement links TRBV7-9 to TRBJ1-1, with D possibly matching TRBD1 (6 bases). Looked up from germline, CDR1 is SEHNR and CDR2 is FQNEAQ (reference sequence). CDR3 size: 15 residues. Trimming stripped 5 bases from V and 0 bases from J, with 13 bases between. CDR3 sequence: CASSPRTGMNTEAFF. The CDR3 DNA is TGTGCCAGCAGCCCCCGAACAGGGATGAACACTGAAGCTTTCTTT.